This T cell receptor beta chain was identified in a study of CD8 T cells in Susac syndrome. This CDR3 is 15 amino acids long. Looked up from germline, CDR1 is SGHAT and CDR2 is FQNNGV. V gave up 1 base and J gave up 2 bases, with 11 bases separating them. Regarding the study as a whole: It was acknowledged in the study that its TCR sequencing and HLA analysis involved a relatively small number of individuals. Susac-specific public clones in total CD8+ repertoires numbered around 17; in CD8+ TEMRA repertoires, they numbered 4 to 6.

On this clonotype: No antigen is known for it.

RNA was extracted with the RNeasy kit, and a quantity of roughly 0.5 to 1 ug was reverse transcribed using random hexamers. TCRdb re-called the immunoSEQ multiplex PCR reads through MiXCR, storing one row per CDR3 protein. Altogether about 130,000 distinct CDR3 sequences are present, 90% to 95% being singletons, with the ten largest covering approximately 0.2%. The rearrangement links TRBV11-2 to TRBJ2-5; D perhaps matches TRBD1 (5 bases). The TCR originated in a human donor with Susac syndrome. The sequenced sample was CD8+ T cells from PBMCs. In DNA form, the CDR3 reads TGTGCCAGCAGCTTAGTTAGGGCAGGGCAAGAGACCCAGTACTTC. The encoded protein is CASSLVRAGQETQYF.